Sequencing of this TCR beta chain was carried out in a study of Ad26.COV2.S vaccination and SARS-CoV-2 variants. The length of the CDR3 is 14 residues. The ends were cut back, 1 base at V and 8 bases at J, with 12 bases in the middle. Germline V gives CDR1 LGHNA, CDR2 YNFKEQ. Assay used: immunoSEQ multiplex PCR; TCRdb lists only in-frame clones, some missing. The table has roughly 420,000 clones, roughly 90% seen once. For this clone: Its antigen is unknown.

Regarding the study as a whole: Non-spike TCR breadth did not differ much between vaccine and placebo recipients.

The treatment denotes: around 19 received Ad26.COV2.S at low or high dose, single or two shots; about 5 received placebo; per-sample allocation not given. The samples date from day 63 after the first vaccine or placebo injection. This TCR was sampled from a person between 18 and 65 years old who received the Ad26.COV2.S COVID-19 vaccine or a placebo. The rearrangement joins TRBV4-2 to TRBJ2-1, with D unresolved. Material: peripheral blood, obtained in a trial of Ad26.COV2.S vaccine versus placebo. CDR3 amino acids: CASSQVRSRDEQFF. The DNA of the CDR3 is TGTGCCAGCAGCCAAGTACGGAGCCGCGATGAGCAGTTCTTC.